This TCR beta chain was captured by sequencing in a study of CD8+ T cells in alopecia areata. Following RNA extraction, reverse transcription yielded cDNA that acted as the sequencing template. TCRdb's copy holds only in-frame clones and misses some; the assay was immunoSEQ multiplex PCR. The sample includes about 99,000 clones, over 75% seen only once; the top ten take 8.5% to 14%. The study's findings and limits: Scalp lesions, especially in alopecia totalis/universalis, had higher clonality than normal scalp.

Treatment denoted: oral pan-JAK inhibitor, 5-10 mg twice daily. On this clone itself: Its antigen is undetermined.

The V end was cut by 4 bases, the J end by 0 bases, with 14 bases between. CDR3 length: 16 residues. Germline CDR1 and CDR2: SGDLS and YYNGEE. This receptor was identified in a human donor with alopecia areata. The chain is built from TRBV9 and TRBJ2-1; D is undetermined. The specimen comprised CD8+ T cells sorted from blood, sampled at week 34, from a patient treated with tofacitinib. CDR3 DNA sequence: TGTGCCAGCAGCCCTCGACCAAAAAGCTCCTACAATGAGCAGTTCTTC. It translates to CASSPRPKSSYNEQFF.